The T cell receptor (beta chain) under discussion was sequenced for a study of blood T cell repertoires in COVID-19. TCRdb keeps only in-frame clones here, not all; method: immunoSEQ multiplex PCR. Of 350,000 or so clones in the sample, approximately 89% were seen once. V lost 0 bases to trimming and J lost 8 bases, with 17 bases between them. Germline V gene data show CDR1 as KGHSH and CDR2 as LQKENI. The CDR3 has 15 residues. The sequenced sample was peripheral blood. V usage is TRBV18 and J usage is TRBJ2-7; D is perhaps TRBD2 (5 bases). This TCR was recovered from a woman between 25 and 40 years old with COVID-19, enrolled during active disease. The CDR3 here is CASSPPGTVTRKQYF. The CDR3 nucleotides read TGTGCCAGCTCACCACCAGGAACAGTTACTAGAAAGCAGTACTTC. Together with reference TRBV18 and TRBJ2-7, the CDR3 gives the full variable domain: NAGVMQNPRHLVRRRGQEARLRCSPMKGHSHVYWYRQLPEEGLKFMVYLQKENIIDESGMPKERFSAEFPKEGPSILRIQQVVRGDSAAYFCASSPPGTVTRKQYFGPGTRLTVT.